This TCR beta chain was recorded in a study of T-cell reconstitution after alpha-beta-depleted transplantation in children. This sample's TCRbeta library carried unique molecular identifier barcodes. TCRdb processed the PCR reads anew with MiXCR; each CDR3 protein has one entry. The sample lists a few hundred thousand distinct CDR3 sequences, 10% to 15% seen once, with approximately 2.1% in the top ten. V shed 4 bases and J shed 0 bases, with 15 bases lying between them. CDR3 length: 16 residues. Germline V CDR1 and CDR2: LNHNV, YYDKDF (reference sequence). Sample: PBMCs, mostly from graft donor cells, taken 360 days after TCRalphabeta/CD19-depleted stem cell transplant. The clonotype originates from a male patient between 10 and 17 years old who had a stem cell transplant for acute myeloid leukemia, so the T cells may come from the graft donor. The chain uses TRBV15 and TRBJ1-2; a weak D match, TRBD1 (6 bases). The chain's CDR3 is CATSTLQGYPNYGYTF. The CDR3 region has the DNA TGTGCCACCAGCACTCTTCAGGGGTATCCTAACTATGGCTACACCTTC.